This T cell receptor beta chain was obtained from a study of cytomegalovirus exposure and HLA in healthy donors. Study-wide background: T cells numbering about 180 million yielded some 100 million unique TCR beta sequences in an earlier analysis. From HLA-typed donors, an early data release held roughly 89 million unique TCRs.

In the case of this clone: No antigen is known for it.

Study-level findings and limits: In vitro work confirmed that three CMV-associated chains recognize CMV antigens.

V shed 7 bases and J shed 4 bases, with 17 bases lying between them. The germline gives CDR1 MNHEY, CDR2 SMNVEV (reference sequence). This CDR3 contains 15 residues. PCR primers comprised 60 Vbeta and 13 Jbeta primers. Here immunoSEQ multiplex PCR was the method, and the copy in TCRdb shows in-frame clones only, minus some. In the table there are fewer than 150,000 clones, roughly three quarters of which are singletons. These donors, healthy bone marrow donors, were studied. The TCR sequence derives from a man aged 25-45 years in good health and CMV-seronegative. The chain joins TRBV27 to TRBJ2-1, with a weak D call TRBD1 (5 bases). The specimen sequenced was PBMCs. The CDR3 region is CASKFLDTIYNEQFF. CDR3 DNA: TGTGCCAGCAAATTTTTGGACACCATATACAATGAGCAGTTCTTC.